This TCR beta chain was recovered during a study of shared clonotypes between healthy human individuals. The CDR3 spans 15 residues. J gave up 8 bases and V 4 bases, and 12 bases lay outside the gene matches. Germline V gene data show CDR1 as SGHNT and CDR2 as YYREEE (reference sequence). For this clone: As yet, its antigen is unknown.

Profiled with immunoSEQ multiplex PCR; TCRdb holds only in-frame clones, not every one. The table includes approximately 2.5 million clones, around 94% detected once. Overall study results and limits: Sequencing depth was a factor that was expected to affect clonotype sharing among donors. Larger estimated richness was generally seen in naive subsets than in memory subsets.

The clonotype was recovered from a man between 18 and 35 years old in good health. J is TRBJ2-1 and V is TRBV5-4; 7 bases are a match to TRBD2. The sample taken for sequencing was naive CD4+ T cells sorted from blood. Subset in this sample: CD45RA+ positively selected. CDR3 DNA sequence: TGTGCCAGCAGCCCTCCCGGGACTACCGTCCATGAGCAGTTCTTC. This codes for CASSPPGTTVHEQFF.